These T cell receptor beta chains were read from a single sample in a study of beta chain features in type 1 diabetes. The data were produced by immunoSEQ multiplex PCR, yet TCRdb's version contains in-frame clones alone and is incomplete. The sample has roughly 50,000 clones, roughly 47% seen once. The specimen sequenced was stem cell memory CD4+ T cells from blood. These receptors all come from a young man with type 1 diabetes. The CDR3 runs from the conserved cysteine through the conserved F or W. Each record gives: V gene, clone size, D gene, J gene, CDR3 DNA, CDR3 protein. D genes are given only for firm matches. The size of a clone is reported for some rows only, either as once, few or many, or as a class for expanded clones.

TRBV7-8	NA	TRBD1	TRBJ1-1	TGTGCCAGCAGCTTCGGACAGGACACTGAAGCTTTCTTT	CASSFGQDTEAFF
TRBV14	few	TRBD2	TRBJ2-5	TGTGCCAGCAGCCAAGATCGTAACGGGAGGGTTAGCGAGACCCAGTACTTC	CASSQDRNGRVSETQYF
TRBV7-8	NA	NA	TRBJ1-3	TGTGCCAGCAGCTTCAATCAGGGATTCGCAAACACCATATATTTT	CASSFNQGFANTIYF
TRBV19	NA	TRBD2	TRBJ2-1	TGTGCCAGTAGGGAGGGACTAGGGAGCTCCTACAATGAGCAGTTCTTC	CASREGLGSSYNEQFF
TRBV28	NA	NA	TRBJ1-2	TGTGCCAGCACCCTTTACAGCAGGGGATATGGCTACACCTTC	CASTLYSRGYGYTF
TRBV9	few	NA	TRBJ2-1	TGTGCCAGCAGCTCCCGGGGGACTGAGCAGTTCTTC	CASSSRGTEQFF
TRBV11-2	NA	TRBD2	TRBJ2-7	TGTGCCAGCAGCTTAGTTGGCCTAGCGGGAGGATCCTACGAGCAGTACTTC	CASSLVGLAGGSYEQYF
TRBV28	NA	NA	TRBJ1-2	TGTGCCAGCAGCCTCGGACAGCGTAACTATGGCTACACCTTC	CASSLGQRNYGYTF
TRBV5-8	NA	NA	TRBJ1-2	TGTGCCAGCAGCTTGTCCGGTTCATCCCTCTATGGCTACACCTTC	CASSLSGSSLYGYTF
TRBV28	few	NA	TRBJ1-4	TGTGCCAGCAACACAGGTTGGGGAGGGATTAATGAAAAACTGTTTTTT	CASNTGWGGINEKLFF
TRBV5-1	NA	NA	TRBJ2-1	TGCGCCAGCAGCCCGGGGGTTATTGGAAATGAGCAGTTCTTC	CASSPGVIGNEQFF
TRBV5-1	NA	NA	TRBJ1-1	TGCGCCAGCAGCTTGTGGGAGGGTACTGAAGCTTTCTTT	CASSLWEGTEAFF
TRBV28	few	NA	TRBJ2-4	TGTGCCAGCAGCTTGGGAGGATGGGACATTCAGTACTTC	CASSLGGWDIQYF
TRBV28	NA	NA	TRBJ1-3	TGTGCCAGCAGTAGAGGGAACACCATATATTTT	CASSRGNTIYF
TRBV13	NA	TRBD2	TRBJ2-3	TGTGCCAGCAGCGACCTGGGACTAGCGGGAGGGCCAGATACGCAGTATTTT	CASSDLGLAGGPDTQYF
TRBV5-4	few	NA	TRBJ2-5	TGTGCCAGCAGCGCGGGCTTTCAGGGGAGAGAGACCCAGTACTTC	CASSAGFQGRETQYF
TRBV5-4	NA	NA	TRBJ2-3	TGTGCCAGCACCCCCTTTCTGGGCCAGGGAGATACGCAGTATTTT	CASTPFLGQGDTQYF
TRBV27	NA	NA	TRBJ2-6	TGTGCCAGCAGTTCCCTCGGGGCTGGGGCCAACGTCCTGACTTTC	CASSSLGAGANVLTF
TRBV29-1	few	NA	TRBJ2-1	TGCAGCGTTTCGCGGTTGGAGCGGCAGCAGTTCTTC	CSVSRLERQQFF
TRBV2	NA	NA	TRBJ1-1	TGTGCCAGCAGTACCCTCTCGCGGGGAGGCACTGAAGCTTTCTTT	CASSTLSRGGTEAFF
TRBV15	NA	NA	TRBJ2-2	TGTGCCACCAGCAGAGATGGGGAGACTTACACCGGGGAGCTGTTTTTT	CATSRDGETYTGELFF
TRBV7-2	NA	TRBD2	TRBJ2-1	TGTGCCAGCAGCCTGACTAGCGGGGACTACAATGAGCAGTTCTTC	CASSLTSGDYNEQFF
TRBV7-2	NA	NA	TRBJ1-2	TGTGCCAGCAATCACCAGGGAGGAGGGTATGGCTACACCTTC	CASNHQGGGYGYTF
TRBV18	NA	NA	TRBJ2-7	TGTGCCAGCTCAGTTAGCGAGACCTACGAGCAGTACTTC	CASSVSETYEQYF
TRBV19	NA	TRBD2	TRBJ2-5	TGTGCCAGTAGATCTAGCGGGAGGTACCAAGAGACCCAGTACTTC	CASRSSGRYQETQYF
TRBV5-1	few	TRBD2	TRBJ2-1	TGCGCCAGCAGCTTGACGGGAGGGGTGGGGACTAAACTACAGTTCTTC	CASSLTGGVGTKLQFF
TRBV10-3	once	NA	TRBJ2-5	TGTGCCATCAGGACGGGTATTACGGTACAAGAGACCCAGTACTTC	CAIRTGITVQETQYF
TRBV6-1	NA	NA	TRBJ2-7	TGTGCCAGCAGGGCGGGTTCCTACGAGCAGTACTTC	CASRAGSYEQYF
TRBV7-2	NA	TRBD2	TRBJ2-5	TGTGCCAGCAGCTTAGCGTATATAACTAGCGGGAAGGTAAACTTC	CASSLAYITSGKVNF
TRBV18	few	NA	TRBJ1-5	TGTGCCAGCTCATCTCAGGGGACCTTCAATCAGCCCCAGCATTTT	CASSSQGTFNQPQHF
TRBV18	NA	NA	TRBJ1-1	TGTGCCAGCTCACCAATCGTTTCAGTTTCGAGGGGGGAAGCTTTCTTT	CASSPIVSVSRGEAFF
TRBV5-1	few	TRBD1	TRBJ1-1	TGCGCCAGCAGCCCGGCAGGGGCCCGGGACAGGGGGCCGGCGAACACTGAAGCTTTCTTT	CASSPAGARDRGPANTEAFF
TRBV28	few	NA	TRBJ1-1	TGTGCCAGCAGTTTGATAAACGCGGTACGCACTGAAGCTTTCTTT	CASSLINAVRTEAFF
TRBV6-1	NA	NA	TRBJ1-1	TGTGCCAGCAGACCTCAGGGAGGGGCCACTGAAGCTTTCTTT	CASRPQGGATEAFF
TRBV19	few	NA	TRBJ1-5	TGTGCCAGTAGCTTGTTTAGCAATCAGCCCCAGCATTTT	CASSLFSNQPQHF
TRBV19	NA	TRBD2	TRBJ2-2	TGTGCCAGTAGTCGGTTAGGACTAGCGGGCGGGACCGGGGAGCTGTTTTTT	CASSRLGLAGGTGELFF
TRBV7-9	few	NA	TRBJ1-5	TGTGCCAGCAGCTTTGAGGGAAATCAGCCCCAGCATTTT	CASSFEGNQPQHF
TRBV9	NA	TRBD2	TRBJ2-2	TGTGCCAGCAGAAGCGGGGAGAACACCGGGGAGCTGTTTTTT	CASRSGENTGELFF
TRBV30	few	NA	TRBJ2-5	TGTGCCTGGAGTCGAGGTTTCGGAGAGACCCAGTACTTC	CAWSRGFGETQYF
TRBV7-8	few	TRBD1	TRBJ1-2	TGTGCCAGCAGCTTAAGCGGGGACAGGGTGTCCGGCTACACCTTC	CASSLSGDRVSGYTF
TRBV20-1	few	NA	TRBJ2-7	TGCAGTGCCCTGGGCAACGAGCAGTACTTC	CSALGNEQYF
TRBV5-1	NA	NA	TRBJ2-5	TGCGCCAGCAGCTTGGGAAGGGGGACCCAAGAGACCCAGTACTTC	CASSLGRGTQETQYF
TRBV5-6	NA	TRBD1	TRBJ1-5	TGTGCCAGCAGCTTGGCGGGACAGGGAGGGCAGCCCCAGCATTTT	CASSLAGQGGQPQHF
TRBV6-5	NA	NA	TRBJ1-1	TGTGCCAGCAGTTGGGGACAGAACACTGAAGCTTTCTTT	CASSWGQNTEAFF
TRBV5-4	few	TRBD2	TRBJ2-1	TGTGCCAGCAGCTTCCGACTAGCGGAAAGCTCCTACAATGAGCAGTTCTTC	CASSFRLAESSYNEQFF
TRBV7-2	NA	NA	TRBJ2-5	TGTGCCAGCAGCTTAGAGGGGCGTAAGGAGACCCAGTACTTC	CASSLEGRKETQYF
TRBV2	NA	TRBD1	TRBJ2-3	TGTGCCAGCATACAGGGGAGTCCCTATAGCACAGATACGCAGTATTTT	CASIQGSPYSTDTQYF